This entry concerns a single T cell receptor beta chain. Its cognate antigen is unknown. The data derive from a study of T cell repertoires in cytomegalovirus infection. Study background: Both recently identified HLA-C-restricted and well-studied HLA-B-restricted CMV epitopes were used in the study. Evidence of both CMV infection and a matching HLA type came from public TCR beta signatures.

TCRdb redid the calling of the reads with MiXCR, one entry per CDR3 protein. The table lists some 800,000 distinct CDR3 sequences, about 31% of them singletons. Study results and caveats: HLA-C-restricted CMV-specific TCR beta clonotypes were dominant in the ex vivo response. Cumulated frequencies of public TCR beta families served to identify carriers of CMV plus the relevant HLA.

The source is a human donor in good health (CMV status not recorded). Some clones in this sample may be carry-over from other donors' samples. Sample: cultured CD8+ T cells from PBMCs, taken from culture after CMV antigen stimulation.

CDR3 residues: CASSLKQGKYNEQFF. The CDR3 DNA reads TGTGCCAGCAGCCTCAAGCAGGGGAAATACAATGAGCAGTTCTTC. The chain recombines TRBV3-1 with TRBJ2-1, with a weak D call TRBD1 (6 bases). The V end lost 4 bases, the J end lost 4 bases, and 14 bases lay between the germline ends. The CDR3 totals 15 residues. Per the germline V gene, CDR1 is LGHDT and CDR2 is YNNKEL (reference sequence).